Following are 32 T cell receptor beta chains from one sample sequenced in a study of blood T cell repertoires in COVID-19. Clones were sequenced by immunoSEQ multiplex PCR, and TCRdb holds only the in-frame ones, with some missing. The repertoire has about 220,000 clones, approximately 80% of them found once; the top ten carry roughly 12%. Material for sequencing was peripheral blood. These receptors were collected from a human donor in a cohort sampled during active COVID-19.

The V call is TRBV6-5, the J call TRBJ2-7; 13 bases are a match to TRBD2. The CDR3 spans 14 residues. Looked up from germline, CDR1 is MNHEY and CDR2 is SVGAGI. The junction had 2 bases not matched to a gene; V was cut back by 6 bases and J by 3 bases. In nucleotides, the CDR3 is TGTGCCAGCAGCCGACTAGCGGGAGGCTACGAGCAGTACTTC. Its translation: CASSRLAGGYEQYF.

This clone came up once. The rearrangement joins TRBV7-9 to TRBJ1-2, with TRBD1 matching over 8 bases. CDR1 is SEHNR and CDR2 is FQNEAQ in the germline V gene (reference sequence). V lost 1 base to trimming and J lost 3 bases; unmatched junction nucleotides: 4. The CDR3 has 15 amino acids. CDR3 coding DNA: TGTGCCAGCAGCTTAGACCACAGGGGGTACTATGGCTACACCTTC. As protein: CASSLDHRGYYGYTF.

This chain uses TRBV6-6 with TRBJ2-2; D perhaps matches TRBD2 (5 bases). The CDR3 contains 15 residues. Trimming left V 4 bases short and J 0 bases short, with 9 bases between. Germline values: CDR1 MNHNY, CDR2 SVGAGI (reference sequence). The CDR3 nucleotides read TGTGCCAGCAGTTTGACTAAAGCGAACACCGGGGAGCTGTTTTTT. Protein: CASSLTKANTGELFF.

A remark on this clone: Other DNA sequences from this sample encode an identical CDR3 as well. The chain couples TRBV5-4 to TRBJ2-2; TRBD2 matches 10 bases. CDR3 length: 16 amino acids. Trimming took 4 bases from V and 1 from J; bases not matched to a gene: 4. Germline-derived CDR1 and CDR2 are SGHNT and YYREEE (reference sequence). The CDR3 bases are TGTGCCAGCAGCCTTGGACTAGCGGAGAACACCGGGGAGCTGTTTTTT. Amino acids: CASSLGLAENTGELFF.

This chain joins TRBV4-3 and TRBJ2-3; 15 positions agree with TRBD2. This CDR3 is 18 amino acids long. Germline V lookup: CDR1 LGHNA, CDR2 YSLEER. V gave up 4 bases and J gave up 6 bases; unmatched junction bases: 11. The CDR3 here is CASSPGLAGGQGEDTQYF. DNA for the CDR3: TGCGCCAGCAGCCCCGGACTAGCGGGGGGGCAGGGGGAGGATACGCAGTATTTT.

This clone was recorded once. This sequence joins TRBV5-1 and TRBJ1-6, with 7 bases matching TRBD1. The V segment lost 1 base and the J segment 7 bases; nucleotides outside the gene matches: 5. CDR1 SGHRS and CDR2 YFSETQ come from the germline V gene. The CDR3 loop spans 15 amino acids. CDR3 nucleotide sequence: TGCGCCAGCAGCTTGACCGGGACAGAGAATTCACCCCTCCACTTT. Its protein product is CASSLTGTENSPLHF.

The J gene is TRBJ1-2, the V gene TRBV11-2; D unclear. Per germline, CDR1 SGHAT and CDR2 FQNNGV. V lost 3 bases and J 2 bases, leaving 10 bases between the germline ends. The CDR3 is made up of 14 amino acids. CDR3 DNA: TGTGCCAGCAGCTTGGGCAGATCCAACTATGGCTACACCTTC. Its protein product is CASSLGRSNYGYTF.

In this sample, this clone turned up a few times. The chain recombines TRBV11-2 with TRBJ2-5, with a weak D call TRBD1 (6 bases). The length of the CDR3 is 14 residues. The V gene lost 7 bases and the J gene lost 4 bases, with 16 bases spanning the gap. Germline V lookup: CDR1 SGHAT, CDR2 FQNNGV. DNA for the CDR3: TGTGCCAGCAACTACAGGGATGGGGGAGAGACCCAGTACTTC. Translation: CASNYRDGGETQYF.

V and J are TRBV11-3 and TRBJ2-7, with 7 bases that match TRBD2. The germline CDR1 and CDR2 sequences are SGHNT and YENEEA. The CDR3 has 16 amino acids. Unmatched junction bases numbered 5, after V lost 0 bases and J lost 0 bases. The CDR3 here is CASSLDPGDYSYEQYF. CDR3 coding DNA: TGTGCCAGCAGCTTAGATCCGGGGGACTACTCCTACGAGCAGTACTTC.

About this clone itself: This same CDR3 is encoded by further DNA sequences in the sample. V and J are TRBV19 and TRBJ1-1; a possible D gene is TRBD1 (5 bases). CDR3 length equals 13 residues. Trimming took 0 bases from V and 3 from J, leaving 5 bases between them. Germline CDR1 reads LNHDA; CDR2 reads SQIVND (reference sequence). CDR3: CASSIDRDTEAFF. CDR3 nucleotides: TGTGCCAGTAGTATAGACAGGGACACTGAAGCTTTCTTT.

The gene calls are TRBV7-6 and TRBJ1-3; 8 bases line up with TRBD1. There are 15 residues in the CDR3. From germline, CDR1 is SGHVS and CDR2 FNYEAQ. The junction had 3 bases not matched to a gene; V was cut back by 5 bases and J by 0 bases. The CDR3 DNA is TGTGCCAGCAGCCCCGGGACAGGCTCTGGAAACACCATATATTTT. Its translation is CASSPGTGSGNTIYF.

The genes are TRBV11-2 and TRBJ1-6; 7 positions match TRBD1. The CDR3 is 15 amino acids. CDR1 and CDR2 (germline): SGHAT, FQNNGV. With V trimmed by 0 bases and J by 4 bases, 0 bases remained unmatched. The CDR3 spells CASSLETGYNSPLHF. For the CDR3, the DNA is TGTGCCAGCAGCTTAGAGACAGGGTATAATTCACCCCTCCACTTT.

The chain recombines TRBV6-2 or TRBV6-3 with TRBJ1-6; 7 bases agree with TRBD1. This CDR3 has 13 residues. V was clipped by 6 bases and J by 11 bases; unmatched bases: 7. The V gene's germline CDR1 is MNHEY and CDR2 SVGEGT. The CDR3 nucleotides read TGTGCCAGCAGCCAAATACAGGGGACACCCCTCCACTTT. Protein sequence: CASSQIQGTPLHF.

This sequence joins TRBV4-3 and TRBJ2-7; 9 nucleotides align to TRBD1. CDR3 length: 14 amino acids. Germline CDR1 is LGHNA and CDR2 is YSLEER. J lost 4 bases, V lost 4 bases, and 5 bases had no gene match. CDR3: CASSPRTGAYEQYF. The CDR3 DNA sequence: TGCGCCAGCAGCCCCCGGACAGGGGCTTACGAGCAGTACTTC.

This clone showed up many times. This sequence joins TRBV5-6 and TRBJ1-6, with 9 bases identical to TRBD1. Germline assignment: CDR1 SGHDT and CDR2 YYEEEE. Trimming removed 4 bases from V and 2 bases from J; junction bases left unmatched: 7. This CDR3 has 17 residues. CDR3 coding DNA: TGTGCCAGCAGCCCGAACAGGGGGCGCACCTATAATTCACCCCTCCACTTT. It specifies CASSPNRGRTYNSPLHF. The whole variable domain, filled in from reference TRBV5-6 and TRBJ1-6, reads DAGVTQSPTHLIKTRGQQVTLRCSPKSGHDTVSWYQQALGQGPQFIFQYYEEEERQRGNFPDRFSGHQFPNYSSELNVNALLLGDSALYLCASSPNRGRTYNSPLHFGNGTRLTVT.

The chain's CDR3 is CASSQGQLNYGYTF. CDR3 nucleotide sequence: TGTGCCAGCAGTCAGGGACAGCTCAACTATGGCTACACCTTC. The rearrangement uses TRBV28 and TRBJ1-2, with 7 nucleotides matching TRBD1. J was trimmed by 2 bases and V by 5 bases; bases with no gene match: 5. Germline V lookup: CDR1 MDHEN, CDR2 SYDVKM. This CDR3 spans 14 amino acids.

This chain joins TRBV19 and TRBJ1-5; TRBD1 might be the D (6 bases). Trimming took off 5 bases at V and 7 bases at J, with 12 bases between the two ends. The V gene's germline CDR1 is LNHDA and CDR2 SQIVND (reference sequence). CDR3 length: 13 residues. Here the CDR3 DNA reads TGTGCCAGTAGTGGCAGGGGCTTGCAGCCCCAGCATTTT. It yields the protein CASSGRGLQPQHF.

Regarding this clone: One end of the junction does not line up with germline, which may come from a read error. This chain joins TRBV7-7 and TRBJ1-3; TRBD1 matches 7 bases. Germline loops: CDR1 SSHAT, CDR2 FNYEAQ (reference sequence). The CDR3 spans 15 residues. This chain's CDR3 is CASSRGTVSGNTIYF. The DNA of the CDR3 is TGTGCTAGCAGCCGGGGGACAGTTTCTGGAAACACCATATATTTT.

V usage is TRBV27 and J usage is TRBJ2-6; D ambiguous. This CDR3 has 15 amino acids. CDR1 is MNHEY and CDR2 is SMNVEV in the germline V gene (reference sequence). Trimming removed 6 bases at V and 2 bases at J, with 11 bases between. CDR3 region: CASRLTVAGANVLTF. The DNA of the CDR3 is TGTGCCAGCAGACTAACGGTAGCTGGGGCCAACGTCCTGACTTTC.

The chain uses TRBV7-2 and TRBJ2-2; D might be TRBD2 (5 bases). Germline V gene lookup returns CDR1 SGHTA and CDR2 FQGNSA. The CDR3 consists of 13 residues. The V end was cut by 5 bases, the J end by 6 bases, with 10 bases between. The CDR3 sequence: CASSRAGAGELFF. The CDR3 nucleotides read TGTGCCAGCAGCCGTGCGGGTGCCGGGGAGCTGTTTTTT.

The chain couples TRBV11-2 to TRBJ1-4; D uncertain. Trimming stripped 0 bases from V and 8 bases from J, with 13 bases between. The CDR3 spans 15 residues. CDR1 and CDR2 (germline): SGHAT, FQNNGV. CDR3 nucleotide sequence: TGTGCCAGCAGCTTAGATTCGATAGCTAGGGAAAAACTGTTTTTT. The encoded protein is CASSLDSIAREKLFF. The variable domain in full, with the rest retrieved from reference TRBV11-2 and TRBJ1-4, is EAGVAQSPRYKIIEKRQSVAFWCNPISGHATLYWYQQILGQGPKLLIQFQNNGVVDDSQLPKDRFSAERLKGVDSTLKIQPAKLEDSAVYLCASSLDSIAREKLFFGSGTQLSVL.

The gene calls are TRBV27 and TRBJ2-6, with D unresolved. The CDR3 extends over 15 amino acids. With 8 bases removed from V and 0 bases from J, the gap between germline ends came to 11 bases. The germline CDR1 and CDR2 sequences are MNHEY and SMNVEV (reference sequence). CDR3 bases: TGTGCCAGCTCAGCGCCCTACTCTGGGGCCAACGTCCTGACTTTC. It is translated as CASSAPYSGANVLTF.

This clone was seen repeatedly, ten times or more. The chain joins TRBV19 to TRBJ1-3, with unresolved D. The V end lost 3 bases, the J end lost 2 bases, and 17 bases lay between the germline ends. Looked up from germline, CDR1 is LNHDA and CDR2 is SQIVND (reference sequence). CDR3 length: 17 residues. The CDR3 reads CASSISYVRGTGNTIYF. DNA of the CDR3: TGTGCCAGTAGTATTTCCTACGTACGGGGAACTGGAAACACCATATATTTT.

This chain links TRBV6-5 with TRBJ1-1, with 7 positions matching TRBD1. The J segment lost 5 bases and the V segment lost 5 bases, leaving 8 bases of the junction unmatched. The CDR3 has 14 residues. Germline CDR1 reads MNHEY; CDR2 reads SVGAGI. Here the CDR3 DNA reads TGTGCCAGCAGTCAGACAGGGTTAAAGACTGAAGCTTTCTTT. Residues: CASSQTGLKTEAFF.

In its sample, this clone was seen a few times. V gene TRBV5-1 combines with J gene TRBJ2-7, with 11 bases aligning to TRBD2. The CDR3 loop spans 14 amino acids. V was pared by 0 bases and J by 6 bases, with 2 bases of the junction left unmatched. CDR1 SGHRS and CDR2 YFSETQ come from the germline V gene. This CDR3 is CASSLATSGGEQYF. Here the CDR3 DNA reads TGCGCCAGCAGCTTGGCCACTAGCGGGGGCGAGCAGTACTTC.

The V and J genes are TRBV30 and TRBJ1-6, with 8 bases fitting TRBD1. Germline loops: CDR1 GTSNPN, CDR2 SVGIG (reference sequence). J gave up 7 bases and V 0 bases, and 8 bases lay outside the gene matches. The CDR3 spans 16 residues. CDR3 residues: CAWSVEGGQENSPLHF. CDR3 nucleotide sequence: TGTGCCTGGAGTGTAGAGGGGGGACAGGAGAATTCACCCCTCCACTTT.

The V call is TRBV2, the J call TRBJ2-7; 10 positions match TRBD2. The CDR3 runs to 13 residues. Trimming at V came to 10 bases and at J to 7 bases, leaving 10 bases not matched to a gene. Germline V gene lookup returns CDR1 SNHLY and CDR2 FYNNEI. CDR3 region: CAITGTSEREQYF. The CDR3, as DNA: TGTGCCATCACCGGGACTAGCGAGAGGGAGCAGTACTTC.

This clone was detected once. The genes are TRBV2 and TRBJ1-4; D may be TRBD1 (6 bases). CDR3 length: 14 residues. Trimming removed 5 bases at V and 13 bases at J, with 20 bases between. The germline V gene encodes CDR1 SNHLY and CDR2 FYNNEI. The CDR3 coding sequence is TGTGCCAGCAGTCCTGACGACAGGTTAGGTCGACTGTTTTTT. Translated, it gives CASSPDDRLGRLFF.

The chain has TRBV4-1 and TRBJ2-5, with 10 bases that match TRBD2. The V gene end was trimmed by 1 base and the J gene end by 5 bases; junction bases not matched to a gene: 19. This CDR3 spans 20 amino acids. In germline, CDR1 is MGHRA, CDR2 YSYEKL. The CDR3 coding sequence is TGCGCCAGCAGCCAAGGGTTGGGGGCTGGTAGCGGGAGGATTAGGGAGACCCAGTACTTC. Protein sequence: CASSQGLGAGSGRIRETQYF.

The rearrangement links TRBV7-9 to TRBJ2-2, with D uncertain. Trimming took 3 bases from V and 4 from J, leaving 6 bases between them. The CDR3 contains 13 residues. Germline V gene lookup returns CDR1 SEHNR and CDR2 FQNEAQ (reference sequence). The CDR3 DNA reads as TGTGCCAGCAGCTTGGCCTTCACCGGGGAGCTGTTTTTT. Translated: CASSLAFTGELFF.

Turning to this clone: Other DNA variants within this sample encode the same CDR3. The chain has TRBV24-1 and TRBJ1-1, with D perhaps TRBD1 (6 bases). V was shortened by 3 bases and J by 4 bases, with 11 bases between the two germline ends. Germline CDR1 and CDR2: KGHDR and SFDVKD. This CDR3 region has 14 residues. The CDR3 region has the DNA TGTGCCACCAGTGATCCAGGGGTGGGCACTGAAGCTTTCTTT. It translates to CATSDPGVGTEAFF.

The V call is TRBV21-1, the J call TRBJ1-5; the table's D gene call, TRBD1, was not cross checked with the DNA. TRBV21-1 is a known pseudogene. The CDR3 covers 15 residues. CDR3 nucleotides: TGTGCCAGCAGCAACAGGGGGCTTTGCAATCAGCCCCAGCATTTT. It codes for CASSNRGLCNQPQHF.